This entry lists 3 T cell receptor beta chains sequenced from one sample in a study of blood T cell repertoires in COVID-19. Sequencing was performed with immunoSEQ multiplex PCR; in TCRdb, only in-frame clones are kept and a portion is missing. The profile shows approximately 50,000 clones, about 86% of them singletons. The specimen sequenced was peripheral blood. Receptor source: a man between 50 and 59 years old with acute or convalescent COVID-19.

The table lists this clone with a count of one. The CDR3 DNA sequence: TGTGCCAGCAGCTCCCGGGGAACGGAGCAGTTCTTC. Amino acids: CASSSRGTEQFF. This sequence joins TRBV11-2 and TRBJ2-1, with D tentatively TRBD2 (5 bases). Trimming took 4 bases from V and 10 from J, leaving 11 bases between them. CDR1 and CDR2 from the germline V gene are SGHAT and FQNNGV. This CDR3 spans 12 amino acids.

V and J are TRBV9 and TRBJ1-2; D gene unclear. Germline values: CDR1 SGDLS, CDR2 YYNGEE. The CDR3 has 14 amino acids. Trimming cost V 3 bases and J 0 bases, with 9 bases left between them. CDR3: CASSADLANYGYTF. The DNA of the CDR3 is TGTGCCAGCAGCGCGGATCTAGCTAACTATGGCTACACCTTC.

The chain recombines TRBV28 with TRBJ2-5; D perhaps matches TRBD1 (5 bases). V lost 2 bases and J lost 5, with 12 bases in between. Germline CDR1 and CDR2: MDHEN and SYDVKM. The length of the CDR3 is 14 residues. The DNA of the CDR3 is TGTGCCAGCAGTTTAGGGCAGGGCGAGGAGACCCAGTACTTC. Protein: CASSLGQGEETQYF.